This T cell receptor beta chain emerged from a study of early T cells in non-severe SARS-CoV-2 infection (dated by TCRdb to about 2021). Regarding the complete study: Bulk RNA from unsorted whole blood was used for TCR sequencing, so alpha and beta chains could not be paired.

Trimming accounts for 2 bases at V and 6 bases at J, while the number of junction bases matched to no gene is 6. CDR1 and CDR2, looked up from the germline V gene (reference sequence), are DFQATT and SNEGSKA. From cysteine to phenylalanine, the CDR3 is 15 amino acids long. Solely the CDR3 DNA is kept, with 45 bases framed from the first base. A case-control design nested within a healthcare worker cohort in London, UK, was used, with weekly nasopharyngeal swab PCR tests and blood sampling performed. Healthcare workers were recruited during the week of the UK lockdown, between 23 and 31 March 2020, and followed weekly for up to 16 weeks. Library creation used 5' RACE. TCRdb lists the instrument as NextSeq 500. In the TCR library protocol, unique molecular identifiers were attached to individual cDNA molecules to correct for PCR bias and sequencing error. Sequencing covered both TCR alpha and beta chains, and within each sample the abundances of alpha and beta sequences were tightly co-correlated. Processing in the source paper ran as follows. Decombinator V4 was used to annotate the V gene, J gene and CDR3 of the TCR sequences. TCRs were defined as expanded if a significant change between any two time points was detected under a Poisson model with p below 0.0001. Abundances of TCRs were expressed as counts per million after normalisation to the total number of TCRs sequenced in each sample. TRAV1-2 paired with TRAJ12, TRAJ20 or TRAJ33 defined MAIT TCRs, while TRAV10 paired with TRAJ18 defined iNKT TCRs. VDJdb, accessed 1 November 2021, was searched for CMV, EBV and SARS-CoV-2 annotated TCRs, excluding TCRs annotated for multiple antigens. TCRdb passed the public sequencing reads through fastp at Q25 and MiXCR, retaining productive beta sequences. One record per CDR3 amino acid sequence lists the most common genes and DNA. The V and J calls and clone size come from TCRdb's table, not from the authors' own analysis. The sample profile shows about 69,000 distinct CDR3 sequences; about 9% of them were found once. The biggest ten clones account for under 7% of the sample.

The study at large found these results: VDJdb matching was skewed toward anti-spike CD8 responses, so virus-specific expansions were likely underestimated and private and CD4 specificities were missed.

There are a few counts of this clonotype. Its antigen target is currently unknown. Base qualities are not at hand, and no much larger clone is one base apart. The receptor chain draws on TRBV20-1 and TRBJ1-4; TRBD1 aligns with 10 central bases. The sequence came from an adult who was a healthcare worker with PCR-confirmed SARS-CoV-2 infection or an uninfected control (not recorded which). Sequencing was performed on whole blood. Here the CDR3 is given as CSARSWTGGDEKLFF. The sequenced DNA: TGCAGTGCTAGATCGTGGACAGGGGGAGATGAAAAACTGTTTTTT.